The entry below describes one T cell receptor beta chain. The data belong to a study of T cell changes during pregnancy in multiple sclerosis. This CDR3 is 16 amino acids long. V dropped 1 base and J dropped 3; count of bases not matched to a gene: 7. Germline-derived CDR1 and CDR2 are SGHTA and FQGTGA. Some clones are missing from TCRdb's copy, which holds only in-frame ones; the method was immunoSEQ multiplex PCR. The profile covers more than 35,000 clones, with 89% appearing a single time and 0.78% taken by the ten largest. The material sequenced was CD4+ T cells from peripheral blood mononuclear cells, taken after pregnancy. The receptor was isolated from a female donor in good health, enrolled as a control in a pregnancy study. The genes are TRBV7-3 and TRBJ2-3; 7 bases are a match to TRBD2. This CDR3 reads CASSLSPAGLTDTQYF. CDR3 sequence (DNA): TGTGCCAGCAGCTTAAGCCCAGCGGGGTTGACAGATACGCAGTATTTT.